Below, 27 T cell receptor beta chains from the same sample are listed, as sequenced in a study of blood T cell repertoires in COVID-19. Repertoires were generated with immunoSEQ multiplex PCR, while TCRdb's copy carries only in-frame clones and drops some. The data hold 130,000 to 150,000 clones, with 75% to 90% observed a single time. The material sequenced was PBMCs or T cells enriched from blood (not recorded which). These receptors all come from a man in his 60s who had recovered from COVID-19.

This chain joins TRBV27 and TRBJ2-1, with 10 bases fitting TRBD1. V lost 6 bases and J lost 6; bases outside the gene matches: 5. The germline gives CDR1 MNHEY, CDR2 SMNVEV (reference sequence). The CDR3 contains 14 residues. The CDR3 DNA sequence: TGTGCCAGCAGCGACAGGGGGCCGGGCAATGAGCAGTTCTTC. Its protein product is CASSDRGPGNEQFF.

The CDR3 nucleotides are TGTGCCAGCCGAAGGACAAACCAAGAGACCCAGTACTTC. Encoded protein: CASRRTNQETQYF. The chain has TRBV19 and TRBJ2-5; the D gene is possibly TRBD1 (5 bases). This CDR3 has 13 residues. Germline V gives CDR1 LNHDA, CDR2 SQIVND (reference sequence). V lost 9 bases to trimming and J lost 0 bases, with 11 bases between them.

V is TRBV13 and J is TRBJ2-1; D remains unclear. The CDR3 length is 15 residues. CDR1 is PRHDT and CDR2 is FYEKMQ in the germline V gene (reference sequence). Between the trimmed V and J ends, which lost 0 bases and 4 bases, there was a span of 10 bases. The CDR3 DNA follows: TGTGCCAGCAGCTTAGGGGTAACAGTTTACAATGAGCAGTTCTTC. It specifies CASSLGVTVYNEQFF.

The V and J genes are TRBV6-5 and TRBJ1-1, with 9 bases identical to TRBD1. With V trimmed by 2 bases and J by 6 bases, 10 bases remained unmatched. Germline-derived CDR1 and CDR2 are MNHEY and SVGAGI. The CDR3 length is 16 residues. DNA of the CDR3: TGTGCCAGCAGTTACGTAACAGGGGGCGTAGGTTCTGAAGCTTTCTTT. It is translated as CASSYVTGGVGSEAFF.

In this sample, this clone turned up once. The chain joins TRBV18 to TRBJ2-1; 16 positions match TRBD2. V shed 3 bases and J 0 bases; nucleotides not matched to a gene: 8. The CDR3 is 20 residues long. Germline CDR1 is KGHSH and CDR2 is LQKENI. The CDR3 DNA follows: TGTGCCAGCTCACCCCTCCCGGGACTAGCGGGGGGGAGCTCCTACAATGAGCAGTTCTTC. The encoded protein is CASSPLPGLAGGSSYNEQFF.

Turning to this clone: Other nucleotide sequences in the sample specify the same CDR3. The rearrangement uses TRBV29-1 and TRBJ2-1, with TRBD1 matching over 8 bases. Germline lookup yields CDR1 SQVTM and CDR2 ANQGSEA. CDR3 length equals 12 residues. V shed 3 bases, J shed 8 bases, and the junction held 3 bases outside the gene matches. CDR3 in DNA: TGCAGCGTTGATAGGACAGGGTATGAGCAGTTCTTC. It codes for CSVDRTGYEQFF.

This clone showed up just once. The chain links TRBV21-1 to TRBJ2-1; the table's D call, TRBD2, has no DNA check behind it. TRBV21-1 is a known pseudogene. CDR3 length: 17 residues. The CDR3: CASSFGLAGGPYNEQFF. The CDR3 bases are TGTGCCAGCAGCTTCGGACTAGCGGGAGGGCCCTACAATGAGCAGTTCTTC.

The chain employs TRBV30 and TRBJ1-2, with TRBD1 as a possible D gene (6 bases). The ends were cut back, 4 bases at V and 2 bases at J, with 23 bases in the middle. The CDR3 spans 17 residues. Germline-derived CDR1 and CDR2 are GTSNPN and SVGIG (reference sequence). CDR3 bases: TGTGCCTGGACCACTTCGGGGGGCCCTCTATCCAACTATGGCTACACCTTC. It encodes CAWTTSGGPLSNYGYTF.

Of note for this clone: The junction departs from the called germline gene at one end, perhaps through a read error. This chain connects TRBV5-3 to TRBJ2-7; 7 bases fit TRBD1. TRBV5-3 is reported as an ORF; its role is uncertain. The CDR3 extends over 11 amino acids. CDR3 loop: CARSLTGTADF. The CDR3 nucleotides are TGTGCCAGAAGCTTGACCGGGACAGCGGACTTC.

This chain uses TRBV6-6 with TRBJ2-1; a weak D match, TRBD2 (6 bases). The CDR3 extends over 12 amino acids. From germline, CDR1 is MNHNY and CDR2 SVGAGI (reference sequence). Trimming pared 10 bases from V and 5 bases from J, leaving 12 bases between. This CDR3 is CATSGPNNEQFF. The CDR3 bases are TGTGCCACGAGCGGGCCCAACAATGAGCAGTTCTTC.

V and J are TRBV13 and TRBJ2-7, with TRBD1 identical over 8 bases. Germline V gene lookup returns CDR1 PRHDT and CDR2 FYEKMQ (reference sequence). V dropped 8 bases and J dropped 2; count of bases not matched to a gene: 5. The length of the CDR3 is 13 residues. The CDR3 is CASWRRGPYEQYF. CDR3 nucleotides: TGTGCCAGCTGGCGCAGGGGGCCCTACGAGCAGTACTTC.

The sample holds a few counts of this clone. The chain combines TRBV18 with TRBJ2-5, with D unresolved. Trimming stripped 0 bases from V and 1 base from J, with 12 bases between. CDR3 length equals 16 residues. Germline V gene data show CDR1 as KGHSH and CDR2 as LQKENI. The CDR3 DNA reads TGTGCCAGCTCACCACCTTCAGCGATACCCCAAGAGACCCAGTACTTC. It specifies CASSPPSAIPQETQYF.

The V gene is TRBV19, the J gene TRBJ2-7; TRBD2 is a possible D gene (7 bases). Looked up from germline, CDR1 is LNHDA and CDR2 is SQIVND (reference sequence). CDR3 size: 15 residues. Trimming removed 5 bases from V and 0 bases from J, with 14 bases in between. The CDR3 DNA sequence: TGTGCCAGTAGTCCCGGTGGGGGGGCCTCCTACGAGCAGTACTTC. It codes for CASSPGGGASYEQYF. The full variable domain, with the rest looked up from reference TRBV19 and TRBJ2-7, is DGGITQSPKYLFRKEGQNVTLSCEQNLNHDAMYWYRQDPGQGLRLIYYSQIVNDFQKGDIAEGYSVSREKKESFPLTVTSAQKNPTAFYLCASSPGGGASYEQYFGPGTRLTVT.

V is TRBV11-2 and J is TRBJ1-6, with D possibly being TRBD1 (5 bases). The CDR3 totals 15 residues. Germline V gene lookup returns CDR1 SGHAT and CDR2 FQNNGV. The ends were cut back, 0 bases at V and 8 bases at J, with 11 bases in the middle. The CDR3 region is CASSLDWGDYSPLHF. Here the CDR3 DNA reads TGTGCCAGCAGCTTAGATTGGGGGGATTATTCACCCCTCCACTTT.

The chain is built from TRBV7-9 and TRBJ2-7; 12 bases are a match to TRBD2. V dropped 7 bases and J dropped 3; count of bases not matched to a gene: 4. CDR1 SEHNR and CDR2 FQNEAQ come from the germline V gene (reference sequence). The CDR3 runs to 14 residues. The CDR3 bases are TGTGCCAGCACCCTGACTAGCGGGAGCTACGAGCAGTACTTC. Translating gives CASTLTSGSYEQYF.

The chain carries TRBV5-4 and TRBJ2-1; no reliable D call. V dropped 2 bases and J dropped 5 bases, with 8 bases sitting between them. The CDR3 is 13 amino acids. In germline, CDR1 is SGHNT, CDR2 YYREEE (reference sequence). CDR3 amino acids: CASSFDTNNEQFF. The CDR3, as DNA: TGTGCCAGCAGCTTCGACACGAACAATGAGCAGTTCTTC.

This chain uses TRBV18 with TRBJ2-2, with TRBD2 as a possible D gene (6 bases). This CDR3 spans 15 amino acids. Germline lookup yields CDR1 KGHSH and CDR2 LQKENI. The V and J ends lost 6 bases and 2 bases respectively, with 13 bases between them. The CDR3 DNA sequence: TGTGCCAGCTCCGAGGGACTCCGAAACACCGGGGAGCTGTTTTTT. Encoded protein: CASSEGLRNTGELFF.

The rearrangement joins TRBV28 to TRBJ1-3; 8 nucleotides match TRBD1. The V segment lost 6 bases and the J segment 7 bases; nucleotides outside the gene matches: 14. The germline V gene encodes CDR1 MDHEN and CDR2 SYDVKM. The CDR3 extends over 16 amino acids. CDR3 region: CASSPSGQGIVNTIYF. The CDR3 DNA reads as TGTGCCAGCAGCCCGTCCGGACAGGGAATTGTTAACACCATATATTTT.

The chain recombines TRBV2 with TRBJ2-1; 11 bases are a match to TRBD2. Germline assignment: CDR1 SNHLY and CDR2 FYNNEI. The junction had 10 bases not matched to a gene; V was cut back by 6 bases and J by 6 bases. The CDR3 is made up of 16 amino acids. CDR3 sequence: CASSVGLAGISNEQFF. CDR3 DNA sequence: TGTGCCAGCAGCGTCGGACTAGCGGGTATATCCAATGAGCAGTTCTTC.

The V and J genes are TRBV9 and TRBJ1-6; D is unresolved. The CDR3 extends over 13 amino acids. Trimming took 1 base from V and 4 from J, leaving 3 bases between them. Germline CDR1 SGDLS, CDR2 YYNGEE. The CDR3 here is CASSVQYNSPLHF. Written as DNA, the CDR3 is TGTGCCAGCAGCGTACAGTATAATTCACCCCTCCACTTT.

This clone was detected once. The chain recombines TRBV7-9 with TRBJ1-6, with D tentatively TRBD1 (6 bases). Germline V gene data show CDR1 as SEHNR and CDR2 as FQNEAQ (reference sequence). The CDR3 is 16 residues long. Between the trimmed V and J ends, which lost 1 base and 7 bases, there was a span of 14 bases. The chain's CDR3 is CASSLEVGGVNSPLHF. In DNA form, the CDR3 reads TGTGCCAGCAGCTTAGAGGTAGGGGGGGTGAATTCACCCCTCCACTTT.

The chain's CDR3 is CASSPWRISTDTQYF. CDR3 in DNA: TGTGCCAGCAGTCCCTGGAGGATTAGCACAGATACGCAGTATTTT. This rearrangement joins TRBV6-5 to TRBJ2-3; D might be TRBD2 (5 bases). Trimming pared 5 bases from V and 0 bases from J, leaving 12 bases between. The germline V gene encodes CDR1 MNHEY and CDR2 SVGAGI. This CDR3 spans 15 amino acids.

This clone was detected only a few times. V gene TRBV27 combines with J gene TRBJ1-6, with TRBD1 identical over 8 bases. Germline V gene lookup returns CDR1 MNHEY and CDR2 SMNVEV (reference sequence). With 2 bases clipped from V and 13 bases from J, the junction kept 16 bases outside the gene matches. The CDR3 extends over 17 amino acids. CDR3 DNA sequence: TGTGCCAGCAGTTTAGGTCCCAGGGGGCATGGGGTTAACCCCCTCCACTTT. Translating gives CASSLGPRGHGVNPLHF.

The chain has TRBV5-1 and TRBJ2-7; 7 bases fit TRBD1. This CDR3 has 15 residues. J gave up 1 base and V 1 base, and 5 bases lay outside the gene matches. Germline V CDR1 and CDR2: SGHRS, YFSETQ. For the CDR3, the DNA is TGCGCCAGCAGCTTGTTCGAGGGGGCTTCCTACGAGCAGTACTTC. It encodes CASSLFEGASYEQYF.

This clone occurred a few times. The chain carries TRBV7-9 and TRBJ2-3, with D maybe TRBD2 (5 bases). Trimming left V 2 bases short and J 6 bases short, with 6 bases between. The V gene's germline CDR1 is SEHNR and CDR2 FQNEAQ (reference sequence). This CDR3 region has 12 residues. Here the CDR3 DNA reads TGTGCCAGCAGCTTATCGGGGGATACGCAGTATTTT. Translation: CASSLSGDTQYF.

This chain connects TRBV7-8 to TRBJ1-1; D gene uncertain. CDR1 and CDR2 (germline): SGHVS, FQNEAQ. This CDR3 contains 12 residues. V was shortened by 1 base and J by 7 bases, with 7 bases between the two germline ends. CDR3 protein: CASSLDTVEAFF. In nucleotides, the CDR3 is TGTGCCAGCAGCTTAGACACCGTTGAAGCTTTCTTT.

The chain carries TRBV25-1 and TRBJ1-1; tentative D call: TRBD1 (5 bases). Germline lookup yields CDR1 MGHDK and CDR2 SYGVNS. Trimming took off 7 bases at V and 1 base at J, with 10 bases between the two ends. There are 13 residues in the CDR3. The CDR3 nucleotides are TGTGCCAGCACCGTCGGGGGGAACACTGAAGCTTTCTTT. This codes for CASTVGGNTEAFF.